Listed here are 5 T cell receptor beta chains from one sample, sequenced in a study of shared clonotypes between healthy human individuals. TCRdb keeps only in-frame clones here, not all; method: immunoSEQ multiplex PCR. The sample has some 1,100,000 clones; 78% are singletons. The sequenced sample was memory CD4+ T cells from PBMCs. Subset denoted: CD45RA-negative fraction. The receptor source for this set is a man between 18 and 35 years old in good health. Some clones in this sample may be carry-over from other donors' samples.

V gene TRBV5-1 combines with J gene TRBJ2-5, with TRBD1 identical over 8 bases. Germline V gene lookup returns CDR1 SGHRS and CDR2 YFSETQ. This CDR3 region has 15 residues. V lost 2 bases, J lost 5 bases, and 8 bases stayed unmatched. This CDR3 is CASSLEGQETETQYF. CDR3 coding DNA: TGCGCCAGCAGCTTAGAGGGACAGGAGACGGAGACCCAGTACTTC.

The gene calls are TRBV14 and TRBJ2-3, with D possibly TRBD1 on 6 matching bases. Trimming cost V 4 bases and J 0 bases, with 17 bases left between them. CDR3 length equals 17 residues. Germline lookup yields CDR1 SGHDN and CDR2 FVKESK. The CDR3 DNA reads as TGTGCCAGCAGCCCCTCATCCGGGACAAGGAGCACAGATACGCAGTATTTT. It yields the protein CASSPSSGTRSTDTQYF.

The chain combines TRBV9 with TRBJ1-5; D call uncertain. This CDR3 is 13 amino acids long. Trimming left V 4 bases short and J 6 bases short, with 11 bases between. Germline loops: CDR1 SGDLS, CDR2 YYNGEE. Written as DNA, the CDR3 is TGTGCCAGCAGCCCCGAGGGATTTCAGCCCCAGCATTTT. This translates into CASSPEGFQPQHF.

The chain's CDR3 is CASSLILGTEQFF. The DNA for the CDR3 is TGTGCCAGCAGCTTGATTCTTGGGACAGAGCAGTTCTTC. The chain is built from TRBV5-6 and TRBJ2-1, with a tentative D call TRBD1 (6 bases). Trimming stripped 1 base from V and 10 bases from J, with 12 bases between. This CDR3 contains 13 residues. Germline V lookup: CDR1 SGHDT, CDR2 YYEEEE.

This clone was recorded many times. V gene TRBV5-1 combines with J gene TRBJ1-3; D perhaps matches TRBD1 (5 bases). Germline V CDR1 and CDR2: SGHRS, YFSETQ. This CDR3 comprises 14 residues. Trimming removed 4 bases at V and 2 bases at J, with 10 bases between. CDR3 nucleotide sequence: TGCGCCAGCAGCGGGGGATCTCCTGGAAACACCATATATTTT. As protein: CASSGGSPGNTIYF.